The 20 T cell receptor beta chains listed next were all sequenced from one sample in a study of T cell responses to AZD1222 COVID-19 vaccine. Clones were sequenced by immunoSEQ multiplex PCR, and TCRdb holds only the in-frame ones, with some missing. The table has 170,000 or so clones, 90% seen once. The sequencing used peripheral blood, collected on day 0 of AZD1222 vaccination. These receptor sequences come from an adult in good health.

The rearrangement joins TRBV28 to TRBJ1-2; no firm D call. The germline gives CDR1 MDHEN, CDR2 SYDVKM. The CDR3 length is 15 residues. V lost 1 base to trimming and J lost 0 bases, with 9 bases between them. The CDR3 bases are TGTGCCAGCAGTTTATACCAGGCCCCTAACTATGGCTACACCTTC. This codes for CASSLYQAPNYGYTF.

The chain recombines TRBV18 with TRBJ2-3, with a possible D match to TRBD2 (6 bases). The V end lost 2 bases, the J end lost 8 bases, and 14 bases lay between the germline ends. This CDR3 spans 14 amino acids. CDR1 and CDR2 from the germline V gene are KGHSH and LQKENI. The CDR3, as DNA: TGTGCCAGCTCACCAGGGGGGACCACGGGTACGCAGTATTTT. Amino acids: CASSPGGTTGTQYF.

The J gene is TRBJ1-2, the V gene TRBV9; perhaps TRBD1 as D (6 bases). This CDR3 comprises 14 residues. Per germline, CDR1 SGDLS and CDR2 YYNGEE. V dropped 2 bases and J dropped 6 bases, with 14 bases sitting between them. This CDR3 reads CASSVTPRGDGYTF. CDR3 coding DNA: TGTGCCAGCAGCGTCACCCCAAGGGGGGATGGCTACACCTTC.

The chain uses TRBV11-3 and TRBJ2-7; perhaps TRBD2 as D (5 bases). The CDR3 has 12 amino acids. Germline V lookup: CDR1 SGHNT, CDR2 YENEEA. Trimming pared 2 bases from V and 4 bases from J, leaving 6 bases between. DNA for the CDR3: TGTGCCAGCAGCTTATCGGGGTACGAGCAGTACTTC. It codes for CASSLSGYEQYF.

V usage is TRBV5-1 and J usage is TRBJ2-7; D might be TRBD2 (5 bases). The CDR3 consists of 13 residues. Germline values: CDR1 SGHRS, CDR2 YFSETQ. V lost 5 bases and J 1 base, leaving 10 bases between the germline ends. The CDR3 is CASRDRESYEQYF. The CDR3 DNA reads TGCGCCAGCAGAGATAGGGAGTCCTACGAGCAGTACTTC.

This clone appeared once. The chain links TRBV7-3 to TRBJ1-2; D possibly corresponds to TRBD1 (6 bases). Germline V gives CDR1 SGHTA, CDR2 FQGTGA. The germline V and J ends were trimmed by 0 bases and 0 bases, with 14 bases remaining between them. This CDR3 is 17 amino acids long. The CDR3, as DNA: TGTGCCAGCAGCTTAACCGGACAGACAACTTCTAACTATGGCTACACCTTC. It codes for CASSLTGQTTSNYGYTF.

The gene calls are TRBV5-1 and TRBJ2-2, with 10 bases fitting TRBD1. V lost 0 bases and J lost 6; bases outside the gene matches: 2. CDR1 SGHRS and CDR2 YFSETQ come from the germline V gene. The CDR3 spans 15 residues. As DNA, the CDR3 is TGCGCCAGCAGCTTGGGACAGGGGGCAGCCGGGGAGCTGTTTTTT. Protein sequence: CASSLGQGAAGELFF.

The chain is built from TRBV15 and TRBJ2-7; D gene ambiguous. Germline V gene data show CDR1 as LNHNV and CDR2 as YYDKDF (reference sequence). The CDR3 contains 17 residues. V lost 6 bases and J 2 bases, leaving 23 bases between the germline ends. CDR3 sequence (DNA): TGTGCCACCAGGAGTGTTGAAGGACCCAATGCAACCTACGAGCAGTACTTC. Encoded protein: CATRSVEGPNATYEQYF.

CDR3 in amino acids: CASSQDWGRPNTEAFF. CDR3 DNA sequence: TGTGCCAGCAGCCAAGATTGGGGGAGGCCGAACACTGAAGCTTTCTTT. The rearrangement links TRBV3-1 (or the pseudogene TRBV3-2) to TRBJ1-1; perhaps TRBD1 as D (5 bases). In germline, CDR1 is LGHDT, CDR2 YNNKEL (reference sequence). This CDR3 has 16 amino acids. Trimming took 0 bases from V and 1 from J, leaving 12 bases between them.

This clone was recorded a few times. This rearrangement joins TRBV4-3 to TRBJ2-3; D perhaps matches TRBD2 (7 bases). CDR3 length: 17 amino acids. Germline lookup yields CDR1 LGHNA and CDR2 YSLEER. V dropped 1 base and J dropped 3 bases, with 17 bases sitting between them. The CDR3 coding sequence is TGCGCCAGCAGCCAAGCTCTAGGTGGGGGGGCAACAGATACGCAGTATTTT. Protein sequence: CASSQALGGGATDTQYF.

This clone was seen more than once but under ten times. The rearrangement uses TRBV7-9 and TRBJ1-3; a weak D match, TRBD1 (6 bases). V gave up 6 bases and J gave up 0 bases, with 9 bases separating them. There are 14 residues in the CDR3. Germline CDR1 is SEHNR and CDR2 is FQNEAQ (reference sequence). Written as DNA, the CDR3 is TGTGCCAGCAGAACAGGGTTCTCTGGAAACACCATATATTTT. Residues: CASRTGFSGNTIYF. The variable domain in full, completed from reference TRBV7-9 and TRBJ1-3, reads DTGVSQNPRHKITKRGQNVTFRCDPISEHNRLYWYRQTLGQGPEFLTYFQNEAQLEKSRLLSDRFSAERPKGSFSTLEIQRTEQGDSAMYLCASRTGFSGNTIYFGEGSWLTVV.

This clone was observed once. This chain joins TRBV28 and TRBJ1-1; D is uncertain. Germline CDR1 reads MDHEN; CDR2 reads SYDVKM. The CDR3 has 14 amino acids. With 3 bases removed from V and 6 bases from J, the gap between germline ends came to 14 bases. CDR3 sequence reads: CASSLWGDFAEAFF. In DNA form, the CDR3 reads TGTGCCAGCAGTTTGTGGGGTGATTTTGCTGAAGCTTTCTTT.

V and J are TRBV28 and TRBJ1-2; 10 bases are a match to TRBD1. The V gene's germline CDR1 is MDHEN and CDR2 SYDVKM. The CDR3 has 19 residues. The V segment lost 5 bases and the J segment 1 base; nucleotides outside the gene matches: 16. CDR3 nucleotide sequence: TGTGCCAGCAGTCCTCGGCCCGGGACAGGGGACTGTCTTAACTATGGCTACACCTTC. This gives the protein CASSPRPGTGDCLNYGYTF.

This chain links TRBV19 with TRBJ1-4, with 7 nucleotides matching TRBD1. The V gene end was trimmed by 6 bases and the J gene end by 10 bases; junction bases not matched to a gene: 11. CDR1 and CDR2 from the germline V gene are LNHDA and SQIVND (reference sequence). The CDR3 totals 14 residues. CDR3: CASSWTGASVKLFF. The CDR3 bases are TGTGCCAGTAGCTGGACAGGTGCATCGGTAAAACTGTTTTTT.

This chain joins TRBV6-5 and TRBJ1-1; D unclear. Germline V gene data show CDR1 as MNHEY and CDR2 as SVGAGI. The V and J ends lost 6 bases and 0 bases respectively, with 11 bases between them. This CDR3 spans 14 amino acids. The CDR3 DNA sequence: TGTGCCAGCAGCTTTACGTCCTTGAACACTGAAGCTTTCTTT. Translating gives CASSFTSLNTEAFF.

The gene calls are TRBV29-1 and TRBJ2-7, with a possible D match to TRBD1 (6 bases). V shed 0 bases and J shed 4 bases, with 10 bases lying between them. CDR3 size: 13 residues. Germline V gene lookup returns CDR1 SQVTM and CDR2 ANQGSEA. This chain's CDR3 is CSVEDVQGYEQYF. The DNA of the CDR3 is TGCAGCGTTGAAGATGTCCAGGGGTACGAGCAGTACTTC.

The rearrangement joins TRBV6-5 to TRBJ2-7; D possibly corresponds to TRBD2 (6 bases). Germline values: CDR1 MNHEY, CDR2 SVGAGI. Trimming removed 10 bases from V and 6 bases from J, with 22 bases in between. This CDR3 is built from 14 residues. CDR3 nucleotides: TGTGCCACCCGGTGGAGGGGTAGTACCGGCGAGCAGTACTTC. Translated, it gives CATRWRGSTGEQYF.

This CDR3 reads CSATLPYGYTF. The CDR3, as DNA: TGCAGTGCTACGTTGCCCTATGGCTACACCTTC. This chain joins TRBV20-1 and TRBJ1-2; D remains ambiguous. The V gene's germline CDR1 is DFQATT and CDR2 SNEGSKA (reference sequence). The CDR3 has 11 amino acids. Trimming shortened V by 4 bases and J by 4 bases, and 7 bases separated the two germline ends.

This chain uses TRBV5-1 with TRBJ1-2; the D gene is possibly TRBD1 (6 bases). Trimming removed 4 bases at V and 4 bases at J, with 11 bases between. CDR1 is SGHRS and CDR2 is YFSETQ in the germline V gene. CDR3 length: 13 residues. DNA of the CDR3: TGCGCCAGCAGCAAGGGGACAACCTATGGCTACACCTTC. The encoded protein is CASSKGTTYGYTF.

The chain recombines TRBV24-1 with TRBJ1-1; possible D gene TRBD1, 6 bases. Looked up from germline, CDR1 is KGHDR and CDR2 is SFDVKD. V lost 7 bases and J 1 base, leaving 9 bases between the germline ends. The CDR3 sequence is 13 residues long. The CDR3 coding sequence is TGTGCCACCAGCCCAGGGGCGAACACTGAAGCTTTCTTT. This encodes CATSPGANTEAFF.